The rows below give T cell receptor beta chains drawn from one sample of a study of T cell repertoires in cytomegalovirus infection. These TCRs are of unknown antigen specificity. TCRdb re-called the reads through MiXCR, storing one row per CDR3 protein. The sample has some 940,000 distinct CDR3 sequences, approximately 33% seen once. Sequencing used cultured CD8+ T cells from PBMCs, obtained from culture after CMV antigen stimulation. The receptors were gathered from a human donor in good health (CMV status not recorded). Some clones in this sample may be carry-over from other donors' samples. The CDR3 runs from the conserved cysteine through the conserved F or W. Fields, in order: clone size, V gene, D gene, J gene, CDR3 DNA, CDR3 protein. A D gene is named only where the DNA matches it firmly. Rows give clone size only sometimes, using once, few, many, or a class for an expanded clone.

abundance: NA; v_gene: TRBV10-3; d_gene: NA; j_gene: TRBJ1-3; CDR3nt: TGTGCCATCAGTGCGGGGGGGCCGTACGGAAACACCATATATTTT; CDR3aa: CAISAGGPYGNTIYF
abundance: NA; v_gene: TRBV12-3/TRBV12-4; d_gene: NA; j_gene: TRBJ2-5; CDR3nt: TGTGCCAGCAGTTTATTGTTAGGCTCGAAGCAAGAGACCCAGTACTTC; CDR3aa: CASSLLLGSKQETQYF
abundance: few; v_gene: TRBV5-4; d_gene: TRBD1; j_gene: TRBJ1-1; CDR3nt: TGTGCCAGCAGCTTGGGGTCGGGACAGATGAACACTGAAGCTTTCTTT; CDR3aa: CASSLGSGQMNTEAFF
abundance: NA; v_gene: TRBV7-6; d_gene: NA; j_gene: TRBJ2-3; CDR3nt: TGTGCCAGCAGCTTTAGCTCTAGCACAGATACGCAGTATTTT; CDR3aa: CASSFSSSTDTQYF
abundance: many; v_gene: TRBV7-8; d_gene: NA; j_gene: TRBJ1-2; CDR3nt: TGTGCCAGCAGCTTCGACAGTGGTATCTATGGCTACACCTTC; CDR3aa: CASSFDSGIYGYTF
abundance: NA; v_gene: TRBV12-3/TRBV12-4; d_gene: NA; j_gene: TRBJ2-1; CDR3nt: TGTGCCAGCAGTTTGGGGGCCTCCGATGAGCAGTTCTTC; CDR3aa: CASSLGASDEQFF
abundance: NA; v_gene: TRBV27; d_gene: NA; j_gene: TRBJ2-1; CDR3nt: TGTGCCAGCAGTTTATCAGGAAGGACCCATGAGCAGTTCTTC; CDR3aa: CASSLSGRTHEQFF
abundance: few; v_gene: TRBV6-5; d_gene: TRBD2; j_gene: TRBJ2-3; CDR3nt: TGTGCCAGCAGGACTTTAGCGGGTCTCACAGATACGCAGTATTTT; CDR3aa: CASRTLAGLTDTQYF
abundance: NA; v_gene: TRBV13; d_gene: TRBD2; j_gene: TRBJ2-1; CDR3nt: TGTGCCAGCAGCCTTGGAGGACTAGCGGGGGGGCTCGATGAGCAGTTCTTC; CDR3aa: CASSLGGLAGGLDEQFF
abundance: few; v_gene: TRBV29-1; d_gene: NA; j_gene: TRBJ2-2; CDR3nt: TGCAGCGTTGAAGATGCAGCTTATAACACCGGGGAGCTGTTTTTT; CDR3aa: CSVEDAAYNTGELFF
abundance: NA; v_gene: TRBV5-4; d_gene: NA; j_gene: TRBJ2-3; CDR3nt: TGTGCCAGCAGCTTGGGGGGGACGCCCCAAACCCATTTT; CDR3aa: CASSLGGTPQTHF
abundance: NA; v_gene: TRBV6-1; d_gene: NA; j_gene: TRBJ1-1; CDR3nt: TGTGCCAGCAGTGTGGCAGGTACGAACACTGAAGCTTTCTTT; CDR3aa: CASSVAGTNTEAFF
abundance: NA; v_gene: TRBV7-8; d_gene: NA; j_gene: TRBJ2-2; CDR3nt: TGTGCCAGCCCGGACCCGGAGGTCGGGGAGCTGTTTTTT; CDR3aa: CASPDPEVGELFF
abundance: NA; v_gene: TRBV6-1; d_gene: NA; j_gene: TRBJ2-2; CDR3nt: TGTGCCACCGACAGGACGGGCACCGGGGAGCTGTTTTTT; CDR3aa: CATDRTGTGELFF
abundance: NA; v_gene: TRBV4-1; d_gene: NA; j_gene: TRBJ1-2; CDR3nt: TGCGCCAGCAGCCAAGAGTGGGGGACCTATGGCTACACCTTC; CDR3aa: CASSQEWGTYGYTF
abundance: NA; v_gene: TRBV27; d_gene: TRBD1; j_gene: TRBJ1-2; CDR3nt: TGTGCCAGCAGTGGTCCGGGACAGACTAACTATGGCTACACCTTC; CDR3aa: CASSGPGQTNYGYTF
abundance: few; v_gene: TRBV6-1; d_gene: NA; j_gene: TRBJ1-6; CDR3nt: TGTGCCAGCAGTGAGGAGGATCTGGGATATTCACCCCTCCACTTT; CDR3aa: CASSEEDLGYSPLHF
abundance: few; v_gene: TRBV4-3; d_gene: NA; j_gene: TRBJ2-2; CDR3nt: TGCGCCAGCAGCCAAGAAAGGGAAGGGGAGCTGTTTTTT; CDR3aa: CASSQEREGELFF
abundance: NA; v_gene: TRBV5-1; d_gene: NA; j_gene: TRBJ2-3; CDR3nt: TGCGCCAGCAGCCCTGCTTTGGGCAGGGGCGGAACAGATACGCAGTATTTT; CDR3aa: CASSPALGRGGTDTQYF
abundance: NA; v_gene: TRBV10-3; d_gene: TRBD2; j_gene: TRBJ2-3; CDR3nt: TGTGCCATCAGTGCTTCGAGGACTAGCGGGATATCCACAGATACGCAGTATTTT; CDR3aa: CAISASRTSGISTDTQYF
abundance: few; v_gene: TRBV6-2/TRBV6-3; d_gene: NA; j_gene: TRBJ1-3; CDR3nt: TGTGCCAGCACATACTCAGGGGACTCTGGAAACACCATATATTTT; CDR3aa: CASTYSGDSGNTIYF
abundance: NA; v_gene: TRBV27; d_gene: NA; j_gene: TRBJ1-2; CDR3nt: TGTGCCAGCTACGCGAGAGGGGCCTATGGCTACACCTTC; CDR3aa: CASYARGAYGYTF
abundance: few; v_gene: TRBV28; d_gene: NA; j_gene: TRBJ2-5; CDR3nt: TGTGCCAGCAGTTCCTTTAATGACGGGCAGGTGGAGACCCAGTACTTC; CDR3aa: CASSSFNDGQVETQYF
abundance: NA; v_gene: TRBV9; d_gene: NA; j_gene: TRBJ2-5; CDR3nt: TGTGCCAGCAGCGTAAAATTCGGGACCAACCAAGAGACCCAGTACTTC; CDR3aa: CASSVKFGTNQETQYF
abundance: NA; v_gene: TRBV6-1; d_gene: TRBD2; j_gene: TRBJ2-7; CDR3nt: TGTGCCAGCAAGGAGGAAGCGGGACCGCTAAGGTTCCGTCGCGAGCAGTACTTC; CDR3aa: CASKEEAGPLRFRREQYF
abundance: NA; v_gene: TRBV6-5; d_gene: NA; j_gene: TRBJ2-1; CDR3nt: TGTGCCAGCAGTTACCCTCCGGACAATGAGCAGTTCTTC; CDR3aa: CASSYPPDNEQFF
abundance: NA; v_gene: TRBV6-2/TRBV6-3; d_gene: TRBD2; j_gene: TRBJ2-3; CDR3nt: TGTGCCAGCAGTTACGGGGGGGGGAGAGATACGCAGTATTTT; CDR3aa: CASSYGGGRDTQYF
abundance: NA; v_gene: TRBV7-3; d_gene: TRBD1; j_gene: TRBJ2-3; CDR3nt: TGTGCCAGCAGCTCCCCTCGTGGACAGGGGACAGATACGCAGTATTTT; CDR3aa: CASSSPRGQGTDTQYF
abundance: NA; v_gene: TRBV5-4; d_gene: TRBD1; j_gene: TRBJ1-1; CDR3nt: TGTGCCAGCAATCAGGGGGCAGGGACTGAAGCTTTCTTT; CDR3aa: CASNQGAGTEAFF
abundance: NA; v_gene: TRBV2; d_gene: NA; j_gene: TRBJ1-2; CDR3nt: TGTGCCAGCAGTGAAAGGGCAGTCGTCCGTTATGGCTACACCTTC; CDR3aa: CASSERAVVRYGYTF
abundance: NA; v_gene: TRBV6-5; d_gene: NA; j_gene: TRBJ2-6; CDR3nt: TGTGCCAGCAGTTACCAGGGGGGTACTGGGGCCAACGTCCTGACTTTC; CDR3aa: CASSYQGGTGANVLTF
abundance: few; v_gene: TRBV27; d_gene: NA; j_gene: TRBJ1-6; CDR3nt: TGTGCCAGCAGTTTTCAGGGAAAAGCGTCACCCCTCCACTTT; CDR3aa: CASSFQGKASPLHF
abundance: NA; v_gene: TRBV29-1; d_gene: NA; j_gene: TRBJ1-1; CDR3nt: TGCAGCGTTTTTGGAGACGGAGAAGCTTTCTTT; CDR3aa: CSVFGDGEAFF
abundance: NA; v_gene: TRBV14; d_gene: NA; j_gene: TRBJ2-7; CDR3nt: TGTGCCAGCAGCCAAGGGTGGGACAATTACGAGCAGTACTTC; CDR3aa: CASSQGWDNYEQYF
abundance: few; v_gene: TRBV6-5; d_gene: NA; j_gene: TRBJ2-2; CDR3nt: TGTGCCAGCAGGCCGGGCTATACCGGGGAGCTGTTTTTT; CDR3aa: CASRPGYTGELFF
abundance: NA; v_gene: TRBV4-1; d_gene: TRBD2; j_gene: TRBJ2-3; CDR3nt: TGCGCCAGCAGCCTCCAATCTAGCGGGGGGGCGGATACGCAGTATTTT; CDR3aa: CASSLQSSGGADTQYF
abundance: few; v_gene: TRBV24-1; d_gene: TRBD2; j_gene: TRBJ2-3; CDR3nt: TGTGCCACCAGTGATTTCCAACTGAGGACTAGCGGGGATAAAGATACGCAGTATTTT; CDR3aa: CATSDFQLRTSGDKDTQYF
abundance: few; v_gene: TRBV6-1; d_gene: TRBD1; j_gene: TRBJ1-2; CDR3nt: TGTGCCAGCAGTCAGAGGACAGGGGAGACCCTCTACACCTTC; CDR3aa: CASSQRTGETLYTF
abundance: few; v_gene: TRBV9; d_gene: NA; j_gene: TRBJ2-3; CDR3nt: TGTGCCAGCAGCGTAGCCGGGGGGCGGAGCACAGATACGCAGTATTTT; CDR3aa: CASSVAGGRSTDTQYF
abundance: NA; v_gene: TRBV19; d_gene: NA; j_gene: TRBJ1-3; CDR3nt: TGTGCCAGTTGGAAGGGAAACACCATATATTTT; CDR3aa: CASWKGNTIYF